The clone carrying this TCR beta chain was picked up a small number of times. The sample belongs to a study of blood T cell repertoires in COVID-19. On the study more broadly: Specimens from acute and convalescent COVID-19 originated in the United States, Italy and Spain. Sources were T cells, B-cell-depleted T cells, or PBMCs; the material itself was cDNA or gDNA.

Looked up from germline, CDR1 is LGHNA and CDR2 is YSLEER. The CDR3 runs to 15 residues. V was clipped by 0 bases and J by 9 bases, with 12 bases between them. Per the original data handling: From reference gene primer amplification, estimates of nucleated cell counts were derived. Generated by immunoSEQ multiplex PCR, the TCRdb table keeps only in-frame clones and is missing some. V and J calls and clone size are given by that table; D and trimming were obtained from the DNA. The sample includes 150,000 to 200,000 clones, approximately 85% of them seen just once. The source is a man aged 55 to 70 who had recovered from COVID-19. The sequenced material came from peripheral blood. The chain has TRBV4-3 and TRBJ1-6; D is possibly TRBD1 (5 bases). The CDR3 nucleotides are TGCGCCAGCAGCCAAGAAAGGGACTTCTCTTCACCCCTCCACTTT. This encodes CASSQERDFSSPLHF.